Listed below are T cell receptor beta chains from one sample, sequenced in a study of technical replicates of blood from four donors. Using immunoSEQ multiplex PCR, the repertoire was profiled, and TCRdb retains in-frame clones only, with some absent. The sample includes approximately 77,000 clones, 94% of them seen just once. The sequenced sample consisted of T cells isolated from PBMCs. The receptors shown here come from a human donor in good health. The CDR3 runs from the conserved cysteine through the conserved F or W. The D gene is left open where the match is weak. Rows may omit the clone size; those that give it use once, few, many or a size class.

d_call j_call clone_size cdr3_length v_call cdr3_nt cdr3_aa
NA TRBJ2-2 once 13 TRBV2 TGTGCCAGCAGCGTAGGGGGCACCGGGGAGCTGTTTTTT CASSVGGTGELFF
TRBD2 TRBJ2-1 NA 16 TRBV6-5 TGTGCCAGCAGTTACACTAGCGGGAGCGTCTACAATGAGCAGTTCTTC CASSYTSGSVYNEQFF
TRBD1 TRBJ2-7 once 13 TRBV29-1 TGCAGCGTTGGGACAGGGAGCTCCTACGAGCAGTACTTC CSVGTGSSYEQYF
TRBD1 TRBJ2-7 NA 14 TRBV5-6 TGTGCCAGCAGCCCGGACAGGGGCGGGTACGAGCAGTACTTC CASSPDRGGYEQYF
TRBD2 TRBJ2-1 NA 15 TRBV29-1 TGCAGCGTTGCCGCGACTAGCGGGAGTCTCGATGAGCAGTTCTTC CSVAATSGSLDEQFF
NA TRBJ2-7 NA 16 TRBV5-8 TGTGCCAGCAGCTTGGTAAATTGGGGCAGGGGCTACGAGCAGTACTTC CASSLVNWGRGYEQYF
TRBD2 TRBJ2-2 NA 17 TRBV10-3 TGTGCCATCAGTGAGATAAAATCTAGCGGGAGCACCGGGGAGCTGTTTTTT CAISEIKSSGSTGELFF
NA TRBJ2-7 NA 21 TRBV2 TGTGCCAGCCTACAGGGGGCTTATTCGGTACGGTCTAGCGGGCAAACCTACGAGCAGTACTTC CASLQGAYSVRSSGQTYEQYF
TRBD2 TRBJ2-7 NA 18 TRBV28 TGTGCCAGCAGTTTAGAGGGACTAGCGGGAGGAGGTTGGTACGAGCAGTACTTC CASSLEGLAGGGWYEQYF
TRBD2 TRBJ2-1 NA 16 TRBV25-1 TGTGCCAGCAGTGGCGGTCCTAGCGGACGGTCCGATGAGCAGTTCTTC CASSGGPSGRSDEQFF
NA TRBJ1-1 NA 10 TRBV28 TGTGCCAGCAGGAGACAGAAAGCTTTCTTT CASRRQKAFF
NA TRBJ2-7 NA 12 TRBV30 TGTGCCTGGAGTGTGACTGGGTACGAGCAGTACTTC CAWSVTGYEQYF
NA TRBJ2-1 once 15 TRBV11-3 TGTGCCAGCAGCCCTTTCGTCAGCTCCTACAATGAGCAGTTCTTC CASSPFVSSYNEQFF
TRBD2 TRBJ2-3 NA 17 TRBV30 TGTGCCTGGAGTCCCTTCCGGACTAGCGGGGCCACAGATACGCAGTATTTT CAWSPFRTSGATDTQYF
NA TRBJ2-1 NA 16 TRBV18 TGTGCCAGCTCACCACCGGACCGGGACTCCTACAATGAGCAGTTCTTC CASSPPDRDSYNEQFF